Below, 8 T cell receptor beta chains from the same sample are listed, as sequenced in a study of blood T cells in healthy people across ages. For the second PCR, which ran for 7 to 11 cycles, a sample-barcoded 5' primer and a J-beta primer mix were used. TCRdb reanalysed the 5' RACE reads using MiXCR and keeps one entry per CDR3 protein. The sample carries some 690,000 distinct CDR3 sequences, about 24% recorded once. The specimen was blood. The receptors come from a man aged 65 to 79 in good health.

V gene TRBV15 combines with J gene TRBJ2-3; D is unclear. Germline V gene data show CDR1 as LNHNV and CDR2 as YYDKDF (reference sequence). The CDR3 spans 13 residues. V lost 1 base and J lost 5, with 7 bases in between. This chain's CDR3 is CATSRGLGDTQYF. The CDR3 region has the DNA TGTGCCACCAGCAGAGGCTTGGGAGATACGCAGTATTTT.

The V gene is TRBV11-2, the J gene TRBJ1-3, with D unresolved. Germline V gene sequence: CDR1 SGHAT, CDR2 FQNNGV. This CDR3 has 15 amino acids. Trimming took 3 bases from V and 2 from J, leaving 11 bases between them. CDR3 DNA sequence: TGTGCCAGCAGCTTTAGGGCTCAAGCTGGAAACACCATATATTTT. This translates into CASSFRAQAGNTIYF.

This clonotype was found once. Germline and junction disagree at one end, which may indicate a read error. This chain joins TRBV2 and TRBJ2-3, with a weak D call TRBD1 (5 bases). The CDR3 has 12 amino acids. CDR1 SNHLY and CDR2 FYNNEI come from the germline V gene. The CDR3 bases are TGTGCCAGCAGGGACAACACAGATACGCAGTGTTTT. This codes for CASRDNTDTQCF. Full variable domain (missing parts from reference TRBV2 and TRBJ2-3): EPEVTQTPSHQVTQMGQEVILRCVPISNHLYFYWYRQILGQKVEFLVSFYNNEISEKSEIFDDQFSVERPDGSNFTLKIRSTKLEDSAMYFCASRDNTDTQCFGPGTRLTVL.

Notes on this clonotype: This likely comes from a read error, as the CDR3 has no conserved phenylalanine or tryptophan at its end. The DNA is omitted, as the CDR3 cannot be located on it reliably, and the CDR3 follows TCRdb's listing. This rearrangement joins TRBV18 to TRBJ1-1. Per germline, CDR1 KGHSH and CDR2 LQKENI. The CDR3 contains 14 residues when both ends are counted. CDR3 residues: CASSRQGMGTEAYL.

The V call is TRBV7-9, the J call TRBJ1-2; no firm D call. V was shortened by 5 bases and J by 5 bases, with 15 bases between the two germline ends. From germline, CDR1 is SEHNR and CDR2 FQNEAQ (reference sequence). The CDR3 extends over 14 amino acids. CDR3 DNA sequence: TGTGCCAGCAGCCCACCCGCAGGCCTGTATGGCTACACCTTC. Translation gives CASSPPAGLYGYTF.

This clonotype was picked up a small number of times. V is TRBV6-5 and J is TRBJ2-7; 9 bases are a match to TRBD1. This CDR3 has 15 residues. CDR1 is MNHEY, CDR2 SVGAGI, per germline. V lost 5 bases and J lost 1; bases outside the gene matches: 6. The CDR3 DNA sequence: TGTGCCAGCAGTGGGGGGACAGGGTCGTCCTACGAGCAGTACTTC. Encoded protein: CASSGGTGSSYEQYF.

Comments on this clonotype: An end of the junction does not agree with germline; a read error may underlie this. CDR3 amino acids: CSAIVRTTTRNGQFF. Written as DNA, the CDR3 is TGCAGTGCTATCGTCCGGACGACGACGCGCAATGGGCAGTTCTTC. The chain couples TRBV20-1 to TRBJ2-1; D uncertain. The CDR3 loop spans 15 amino acids. Germline CDR1 DFQATT, CDR2 SNEGSKA (reference sequence).

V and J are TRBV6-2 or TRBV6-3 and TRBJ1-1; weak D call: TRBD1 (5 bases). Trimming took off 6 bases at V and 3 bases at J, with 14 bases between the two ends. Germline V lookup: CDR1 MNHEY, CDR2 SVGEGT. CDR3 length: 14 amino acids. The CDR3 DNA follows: TGTGCCAGCAGACCAAGACAGTCGTACACTGAAGCTTTCTTT. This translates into CASRPRQSYTEAFF.